Below, 27 T cell receptor beta chains from the same sample are listed, as sequenced in a study of T cell responses to AZD1222 COVID-19 vaccine (dated by TCRdb to the early 2020s). Sample time point, as interpreted from the label and publication: baseline before first vaccination. According to the study, the label for this sample's treatment or condition signals: meningococcal conjugate vaccine given as trial control. The library was built by means of the immunoSEQ multiplex PCR assay. The table comes from immuneACCESS by way of TCRdb, which keeps in-frame sequences with V and J called. Part of the clones is missing from these tables; in studies checked, under half for an unresolved V gene and the rest for unknown reasons. Here the sample has more than 95,000 clones; 80% to 90% occur a single time. 3% to 4% of the sample goes to the ten largest clones. Sequencing was performed on peripheral blood, taken on day 0 of MenACWY control vaccination. Source of these receptors: an adult in good health.

The rearrangement uses TRBV12-3 or TRBV12-4 and TRBJ1-1; 8 bases fit TRBD1. This CDR3 is built from 13 residues. Trimming removed 6 bases from V and 3 bases from J; junction bases left unmatched: 3. This CDR3 reads CASRDREHTEAFF. CDR3 bases: TGTGCCAGCAGGGACAGGGAACACACTGAAGCTTTCTTT.

The chain joins TRBV9 to TRBJ2-7, with TRBD2 matching over 8 bases. CDR1 is SGDLS and CDR2 is YYNGEE in the germline V gene. There are 12 residues in the CDR3. The trim removed 7 bases at V and 2 bases at J, leaving 2 bases unmatched. CDR3 nucleotides: TGTGCCAGCGGCGGGGGGACCTACGAGCAGTACTTC. Residues: CASGGGTYEQYF.

The J gene is TRBJ2-7, the V gene TRBV18; D tentatively fits TRBD1 or TRBD2 (5 bases each). V was cut by 0 bases and J by 0 bases, with 15 bases left in between. The CDR3 contains 17 residues. Germline loops: CDR1 KGHSH, CDR2 LQKENI. This CDR3 is CASSPPTSSDSSYEQYF. CDR3 nucleotides: TGTGCCAGCTCACCACCAACTAGTTCCGACAGCTCCTACGAGCAGTACTTC.

V gene TRBV9 combines with J gene TRBJ1-5; D perhaps matches TRBD1 (6 bases). Trimming left V 4 bases short and J 6 bases short, with 14 bases between. CDR3 length: 14 residues. The V gene's germline CDR1 is SGDLS and CDR2 YYNGEE. CDR3: CASSREAGAQPQHF. The CDR3 DNA reads TGTGCCAGCAGCAGGGAGGCAGGGGCTCAGCCCCAGCATTTT.

A single count supports this clone. This sequence joins TRBV21-1 and TRBJ1-4; the table's TRBD1 call for D was not verified on the DNA. TRBV21-1 is recorded as a pseudogene. This CDR3 is built from 14 residues. The chain's CDR3 is CASSWTGQYEKLFF. The DNA of the CDR3 is TGTGCCAGCAGTTGGACAGGGCAATATGAAAAACTGTTTTTT.

The chain links TRBV19 to TRBJ1-5, with 12 positions matching TRBD1. This CDR3 spans 20 amino acids. With 1 base clipped from V and 2 bases from J, the junction kept 12 bases outside the gene matches. Germline V CDR1 and CDR2: LNHDA, SQIVND (reference sequence). CDR3 bases: TGTGCCAGTAGTATAGTGGCCGGGACAGGGGGCGCTTGGGGCAATCAGCCCCAGCATTTT. Its protein is CASSIVAGTGGAWGNQPQHF.

The V call is TRBV28, the J call TRBJ2-1, with D unresolved. The length of the CDR3 is 15 residues. The germline V and J ends were trimmed by 3 bases and 3 bases, with 12 bases remaining between them. The V gene's germline CDR1 is MDHEN and CDR2 SYDVKM. CDR3 region: CASSFSRQDYNEQFF. The CDR3 bases are TGTGCCAGCAGTTTTTCTCGTCAGGACTACAATGAGCAGTTCTTC.

The CDR3 sequence is CASSLRGPRNSPLHF. For the CDR3, the DNA is TGTGCCAGCAGTTTAAGGGGACCGAGAAATTCACCCCTCCACTTT. The chain carries TRBV28 and TRBJ1-6, with D possibly being TRBD1 (5 bases). Germline V CDR1 and CDR2: MDHEN, SYDVKM. Trimming removed 2 bases from V and 7 bases from J, with 12 bases in between. The CDR3 has 15 amino acids.

This rearrangement joins TRBV13 to TRBJ2-7; D gene uncertain. V shed 5 bases and J shed 2 bases, with 16 bases lying between them. This CDR3 has 15 residues. Germline values: CDR1 PRHDT, CDR2 FYEKMQ (reference sequence). CDR3 amino acids: CASSKRQNPPYEQYF. CDR3 sequence (DNA): TGTGCCAGCAGCAAGAGGCAGAATCCCCCCTACGAGCAGTACTTC.

The chain employs TRBV9 and TRBJ2-3; perhaps D is TRBD1 or TRBD2 (5 bases each). Germline CDR1 and CDR2: SGDLS and YYNGEE. The CDR3 totals 15 residues. Trimming took off 3 bases at V and 6 bases at J, with 17 bases between the two ends. The CDR3 coding sequence is TGTGCCAGCAGCGCGGAATCTGGGACGTGGGATACGCAGTATTTT. Protein: CASSAESGTWDTQYF.

V and J are TRBV27 and TRBJ1-5; 7 bases match TRBD1. Germline V gene lookup returns CDR1 MNHEY and CDR2 SMNVEV (reference sequence). J gave up 4 bases and V 2 bases, and 2 bases lay outside the gene matches. The CDR3 loop spans 14 amino acids. The CDR3 reads CASSLGDSNQPQHF. CDR3 DNA: TGTGCCAGCAGTTTAGGGGACAGTAATCAGCCCCAGCATTTT.

The chain couples TRBV28 to TRBJ1-1; D is undetermined. Between the trimmed V and J ends, which lost 7 bases and 1 base, there was a span of 10 bases. CDR3 length: 13 residues. The germline gives CDR1 MDHEN, CDR2 SYDVKM. This CDR3 is CASKWVQNTEAFF. CDR3 sequence (DNA): TGTGCCAGCAAATGGGTCCAGAACACTGAAGCTTTCTTT.

J is TRBJ1-3 and V is TRBV19; perhaps TRBD1 as D (5 bases). V was pared by 3 bases and J by 0 bases, with 12 bases between. The CDR3 length is 16 residues. From germline, CDR1 is LNHDA and CDR2 SQIVND (reference sequence). The DNA for the CDR3 is TGTGCCAGTAGTATCAAGGGGATGAGCTCTGGAAACACCATATATTTT. It is translated as CASSIKGMSSGNTIYF.

The rearrangement uses TRBV27 and TRBJ1-1, with TRBD1 matching over 7 bases. Germline V gene sequence: CDR1 MNHEY, CDR2 SMNVEV (reference sequence). V was clipped by 5 bases and J by 8 bases; unmatched bases: 8. CDR3 length equals 13 residues. The CDR3 loop is CASSKRGTVEAFF. The DNA for the CDR3 is TGTGCCAGCAGTAAACGGGGGACAGTAGAAGCTTTCTTT.

The V gene is TRBV4-3, the J gene TRBJ1-2; TRBD1 aligns across 8 bases. The length of the CDR3 is 16 residues. CDR1 is LGHNA, CDR2 YSLEER, per germline. The J segment lost 1 base and the V segment lost 0 bases, leaving 4 bases of the junction unmatched. The DNA for the CDR3 is TGCGCCAGCAGCCAAGAAGACAGGGGATTTAACTATGGCTACACCTTC. The encoded protein is CASSQEDRGFNYGYTF.

This clone was recorded only once. V usage is TRBV4-2 and J usage is TRBJ1-5; tentative D call: TRBD1 (5 bases). Germline lookup yields CDR1 LGHNA and CDR2 YNFKEQ. This CDR3 region has 15 residues. The germline V and J ends were trimmed by 1 base and 6 bases, with 13 bases remaining between them. DNA of the CDR3: TGTGCCAGCAGCCAAGTTCCCGGGGGGGGTCAGCCCCAGCATTTT. Translating it yields CASSQVPGGGQPQHF.

The chain employs TRBV3-1 (or the pseudogene TRBV3-2) and TRBJ1-6; D not certain. The V end lost 0 bases, the J end lost 8 bases, and 5 bases lay between the germline ends. Germline CDR1 is LGHDT and CDR2 is YNNKEL (reference sequence). This CDR3 is 13 amino acids long. DNA for the CDR3: TGTGCCAGCAGCCAAGATCCGGATTCACCCCTCCACTTT. Protein: CASSQDPDSPLHF.

This rearrangement joins TRBV5-4 to TRBJ1-2; 8 bases align to TRBD1. The germline CDR1 and CDR2 sequences are SGHNT and YYREEE (reference sequence). The CDR3 sequence is 15 residues long. V trimming: 0 bases; J trimming: 8 bases; junction bases outside the gene matches: 9. This CDR3 reads CASSLDLSRTGGYTF. The CDR3 DNA reads as TGTGCCAGCAGCTTGGATCTTAGTAGGACAGGGGGCTACACCTTC.

The V and J genes are TRBV11-2 and TRBJ1-6; D remains ambiguous. CDR1 and CDR2 from the germline V gene are SGHAT and FQNNGV. This CDR3 is 15 amino acids long. V was shortened by 5 bases and J by 11 bases, with 19 bases between the two germline ends. The CDR3 is CASSPPAGSGTPLHF. The DNA for the CDR3 is TGTGCCAGCAGCCCCCCGGCAGGATCGGGTACACCCCTCCACTTT.

The chain joins TRBV6-5 to TRBJ2-7, with a tentative D call TRBD1 (6 bases). The CDR3 has 13 residues. V was clipped by 6 bases and J by 2 bases, with 11 bases between them. Germline assignment: CDR1 MNHEY and CDR2 SVGAGI. The CDR3: CASSSGAPYEQYF. The CDR3 DNA reads TGTGCCAGCAGCTCAGGGGCCCCCTACGAGCAGTACTTC.

This clone was seen only a few times. The rearrangement joins TRBV7-2 to TRBJ2-1; 7 nucleotides match TRBD2. The CDR3 loop spans 16 amino acids. CDR1 and CDR2 (germline): SGHTA, FQGNSA. Losses at the gene ends were 2 bases for V and 2 bases for J; bases not matched to a gene: 6. CDR3 bases: TGTGCCAGCAGCTTAAGCAGCGGGGTCACCTACAATGAGCAGTTCTTC. Its translation: CASSLSSGVTYNEQFF.

The chain combines TRBV7-2 with TRBJ2-3; 10 nucleotides line up with TRBD1. V lost 8 bases and J lost 3; bases outside the gene matches: 5. The germline V gene has CDR1 SGHTA and CDR2 FQGNSA. The CDR3 runs 14 residues. CDR3 amino acids: CASSTGGRTDTQYF. The DNA for the CDR3 is TGTGCCAGCTCGACAGGGGGCAGGACAGATACGCAGTATTTT.

The V and J genes are TRBV4-3 and TRBJ1-5; the D is unclear. This CDR3 contains 15 residues. Trimming left V 4 bases short and J 0 bases short, with 10 bases between. Germline V lookup: CDR1 LGHNA, CDR2 YSLEER. CDR3 nucleotides: TGCGCCAGCAGCCGAGATCTCTATAGCAATCAGCCCCAGCATTTT. Residues: CASSRDLYSNQPQHF.

The V and J genes are TRBV30 and TRBJ1-4, with 7 bases aligning to TRBD1. V lost 5 bases, J lost 8 bases, and 8 bases stayed unmatched. CDR3 length: 13 amino acids. Per the germline V gene, CDR1 is GTSNPN and CDR2 is SVGIG (reference sequence). The CDR3 coding sequence is TGTGCCTGGTTTGACAGGGAAAAAGAAAAACTGTTTTTT. This encodes CAWFDREKEKLFF.

This clone was picked up one time. The chain is built from TRBV5-4 and TRBJ2-7; 8 bases line up with TRBD1. CDR1 is SGHNT and CDR2 is YYREEE in the germline V gene (reference sequence). This CDR3 contains 15 residues. Trimming took 4 bases from V and 5 from J; bases not matched to a gene: 11. The CDR3 nucleotides are TGTGCCAGCAGCACAAAACAGGGGGGATCCGACGAGCAGTACTTC. Translating gives CASSTKQGGSDEQYF.

Worth noting for this clone: Other DNA sequences in the same sample also yield this CDR3. The chain uses TRBV11-2 and TRBJ2-2; 7 bases map to TRBD1. J was trimmed by 5 bases and V by 4 bases; bases with no gene match: 4. This CDR3 spans 14 amino acids. CDR1 is SGHAT and CDR2 is FQNNGV in the germline V gene. CDR3 loop: CASSSIRGTGELFF. The CDR3 bases are TGTGCCAGCAGCTCCATCAGGGGGACCGGGGAGCTGTTTTTT.

The gene calls are TRBV19 and TRBJ1-5, with TRBD1 identical over 11 bases. V was pared by 6 bases and J by 5 bases, with 3 bases of the junction left unmatched. The CDR3 covers 14 residues. Per germline, CDR1 LNHDA and CDR2 SQIVND (reference sequence). The CDR3 reads CASREDRGHQPQHF. As DNA, the CDR3 is TGTGCCAGTAGAGAGGACAGGGGGCATCAGCCCCAGCATTTT.